These 11 T cell receptor beta chains were sequenced from one sample in a study of T-cell reconstitution after alpha-beta-depleted transplantation in children. The library targeted TCRbeta and was prepared with unique molecular identifiers. TCRdb analysed the PCR reads with MiXCR anew, one entry per CDR3 protein. This table holds some 640,000 distinct CDR3 sequences, 16% found once. The starting material was PBMCs from the stem cell graft donor, obtained from the stem cell graft. These receptors came from a human donor who donated a stem cell graft to a child with acute myeloid leukemia.

The sample holds a few counts of this clonotype. V and J are TRBV12-3 or TRBV12-4 and TRBJ2-3; D gene unclear. The CDR3 spans 15 residues. Trimming removed 1 base at V and 2 bases at J, with 10 bases between. The DNA for the CDR3 is TGTGCCAGCAGTTTAGTAGGAAGCAACACAGATACGCAGTATTTT. It codes for CASSLVGSNTDTQYF.

This clonotype was recorded many times. The V and J genes are TRBV6-5 and TRBJ2-7; 7 positions agree with TRBD1. J gave up 6 bases and V 0 bases, and 2 bases lay outside the gene matches. The CDR3 is 13 residues long. Germline loops: CDR1 MNHEY, CDR2 SVGAGI. This CDR3 is CASSYSQGLEQYF. The CDR3 DNA sequence: TGTGCCAGCAGTTACTCACAGGGGCTCGAGCAGTACTTC.

Many counts were recorded for this clonotype. This chain joins TRBV4-3 and TRBJ2-7; D possibly corresponds to TRBD1 (5 bases). The CDR3 has 15 residues. V was shortened by 0 bases and J by 4 bases, with 13 bases between the two germline ends. Germline-derived CDR1 and CDR2 are LGHNA and YSLEER. This chain's CDR3 is CASSQESGLVYEQYF. CDR3 sequence (DNA): TGCGCCAGCAGCCAAGAATCAGGGCTCGTTTACGAGCAGTACTTC.

This clonotype was picked up a small number of times. This chain connects TRBV11-2 to TRBJ2-1, with 8 bases aligning to TRBD2. J was trimmed by 8 bases and V by 4 bases; bases with no gene match: 10. The CDR3 has 15 residues. Germline V gene sequence: CDR1 SGHAT, CDR2 FQNNGV. The CDR3 DNA sequence: TGTGCCAGCAGCTCTCGAGGACTAGCCTTCGATGAGCAGTTCTTC. It translates to CASSSRGLAFDEQFF.

V is TRBV30 and J is TRBJ2-1, with 7 positions matching TRBD1. CDR1 GTSNPN and CDR2 SVGIG come from the germline V gene (reference sequence). V dropped 2 bases and J dropped 0; count of bases not matched to a gene: 7. CDR3 length: 16 residues. The CDR3, as DNA: TGTGCCTGGAGTACCCTGAGGGGGCCCTCCTACAATGAGCAGTTCTTC. It is translated as CAWSTLRGPSYNEQFF. Looking up the rest from reference TRBV30 and TRBJ2-1 gives the full variable domain: SQTIHQWPATLVQPVGSPLSLECTVEGTSNPNLYWYRQAAGRGLQLLFYSVGIGQISSEVPQNLSASRPQDRQFILSSKKLLLSDSGFYLCAWSTLRGPSYNEQFFGPGTRLTVL.

As for this clonotype: This may stem from a read error, because a much larger clone lies one nucleotide away. The chain has TRBV5-1 and TRBJ1-5, with D unclear. V lost 4 bases, J lost 8 bases, and 13 bases lay in between. Germline-derived CDR1 and CDR2 are SGHRS and YFSETQ. CDR3 size: 13 residues. This chain's CDR3 is CASSLGAAEPQHF. The CDR3 DNA sequence: TGCGCCAGCAGCCTGGGCGCAGCGGAGCCCCAGCATTTT.

This clonotype was observed at least ten times. This rearrangement joins TRBV5-6 to TRBJ1-1; 7 bases are a match to TRBD1. The V segment lost 5 bases and the J segment 11 bases; nucleotides outside the gene matches: 12. The germline V gene encodes CDR1 SGHDT and CDR2 YYEEEE. This CDR3 spans 13 amino acids. Here the CDR3 reads CASSYLGQDRAFF. DNA of the CDR3: TGTGCCAGCAGTTACCTCGGACAGGATCGTGCTTTCTTT.

The genes are TRBV10-3 and TRBJ1-1, with D tentatively TRBD1 (6 bases). From germline, CDR1 is ENHRY and CDR2 SYGVKD. V lost 2 bases, J lost 3 bases, and 7 bases lay in between. The CDR3 length is 13 residues. The chain's CDR3 is CAISEGGHTEAFF. In nucleotides, the CDR3 is TGTGCCATCAGTGAGGGGGGGCACACTGAAGCTTTCTTT.

This clonotype has at least ten counts. V gene TRBV7-2 combines with J gene TRBJ2-3, with 9 bases that match TRBD2. The CDR3 has 15 amino acids. Germline V gives CDR1 SGHTA, CDR2 FQGNSA. V shed 4 bases and J 2 bases; nucleotides not matched to a gene: 4. Written as DNA, the CDR3 is TGTGCCAGCAGCTCGGGACTAGCAAACACAGATACGCAGTATTTT. It yields the protein CASSSGLANTDTQYF.

As regards this clonotype: Since a much larger clone is just one base distant, this may be a read error. J is TRBJ2-3 and V is TRBV27, with unresolved D. The germline CDR1 and CDR2 sequences are MNHEY and SMNVEV (reference sequence). V was pared by 4 bases and J by 1 base, with 12 bases between. This CDR3 region has 15 residues. CDR3 DNA sequence: TGTGCCAGCAGTTCGCGGCAGCCACGCACAGATACGCAGTATTTT. The encoded protein is CASSSRQPRTDTQYF.

This clonotype was found a few times. CDR3 in DNA: TGTGCCAGCAGCCAAGATCTAGGCGGGGTAAACACCGGGGAGCTGTTTTTT. As protein: CASSQDLGGVNTGELFF. The V call is TRBV4-2, the J call TRBJ2-2, with D tentatively TRBD2 (6 bases). V was trimmed by 0 bases and J by 2 bases, leaving 13 bases between them. Germline V gene sequence: CDR1 LGHNA, CDR2 YNFKEQ. This CDR3 spans 17 amino acids.